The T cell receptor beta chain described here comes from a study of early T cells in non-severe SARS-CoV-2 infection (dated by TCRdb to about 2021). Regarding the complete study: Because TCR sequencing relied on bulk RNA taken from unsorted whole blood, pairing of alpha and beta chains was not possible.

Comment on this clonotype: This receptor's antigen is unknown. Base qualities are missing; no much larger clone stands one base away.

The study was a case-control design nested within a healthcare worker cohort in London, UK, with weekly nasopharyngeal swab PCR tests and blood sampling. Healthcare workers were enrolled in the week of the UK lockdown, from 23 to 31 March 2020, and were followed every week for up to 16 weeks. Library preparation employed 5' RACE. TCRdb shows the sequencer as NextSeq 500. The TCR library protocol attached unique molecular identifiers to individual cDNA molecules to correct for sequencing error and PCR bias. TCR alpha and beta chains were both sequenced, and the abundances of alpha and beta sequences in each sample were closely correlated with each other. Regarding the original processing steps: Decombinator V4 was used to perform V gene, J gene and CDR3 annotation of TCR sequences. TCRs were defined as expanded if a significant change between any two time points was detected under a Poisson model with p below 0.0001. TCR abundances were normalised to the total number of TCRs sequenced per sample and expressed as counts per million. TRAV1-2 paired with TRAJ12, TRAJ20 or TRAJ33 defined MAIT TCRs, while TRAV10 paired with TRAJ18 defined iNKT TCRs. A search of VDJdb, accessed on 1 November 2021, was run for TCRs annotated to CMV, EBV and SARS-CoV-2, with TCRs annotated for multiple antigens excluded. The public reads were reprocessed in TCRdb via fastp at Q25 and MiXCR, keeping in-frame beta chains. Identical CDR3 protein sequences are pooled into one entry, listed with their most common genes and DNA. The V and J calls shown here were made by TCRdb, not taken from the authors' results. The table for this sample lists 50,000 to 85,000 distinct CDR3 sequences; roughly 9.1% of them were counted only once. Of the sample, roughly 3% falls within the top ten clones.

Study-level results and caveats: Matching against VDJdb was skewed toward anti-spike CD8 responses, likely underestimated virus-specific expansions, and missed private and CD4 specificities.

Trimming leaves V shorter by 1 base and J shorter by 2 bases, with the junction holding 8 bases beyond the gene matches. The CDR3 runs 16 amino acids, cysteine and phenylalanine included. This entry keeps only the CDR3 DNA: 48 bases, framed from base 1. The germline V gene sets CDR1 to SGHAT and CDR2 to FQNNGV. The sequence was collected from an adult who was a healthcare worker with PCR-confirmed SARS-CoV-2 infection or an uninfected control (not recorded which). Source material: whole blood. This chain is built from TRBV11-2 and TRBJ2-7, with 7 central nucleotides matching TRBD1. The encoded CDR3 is CASSLGPGQQAYEQYF. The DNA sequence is TGTGCCAGCAGCTTAGGACCGGGACAGCAAGCCTACGAGCAGTACTTC.